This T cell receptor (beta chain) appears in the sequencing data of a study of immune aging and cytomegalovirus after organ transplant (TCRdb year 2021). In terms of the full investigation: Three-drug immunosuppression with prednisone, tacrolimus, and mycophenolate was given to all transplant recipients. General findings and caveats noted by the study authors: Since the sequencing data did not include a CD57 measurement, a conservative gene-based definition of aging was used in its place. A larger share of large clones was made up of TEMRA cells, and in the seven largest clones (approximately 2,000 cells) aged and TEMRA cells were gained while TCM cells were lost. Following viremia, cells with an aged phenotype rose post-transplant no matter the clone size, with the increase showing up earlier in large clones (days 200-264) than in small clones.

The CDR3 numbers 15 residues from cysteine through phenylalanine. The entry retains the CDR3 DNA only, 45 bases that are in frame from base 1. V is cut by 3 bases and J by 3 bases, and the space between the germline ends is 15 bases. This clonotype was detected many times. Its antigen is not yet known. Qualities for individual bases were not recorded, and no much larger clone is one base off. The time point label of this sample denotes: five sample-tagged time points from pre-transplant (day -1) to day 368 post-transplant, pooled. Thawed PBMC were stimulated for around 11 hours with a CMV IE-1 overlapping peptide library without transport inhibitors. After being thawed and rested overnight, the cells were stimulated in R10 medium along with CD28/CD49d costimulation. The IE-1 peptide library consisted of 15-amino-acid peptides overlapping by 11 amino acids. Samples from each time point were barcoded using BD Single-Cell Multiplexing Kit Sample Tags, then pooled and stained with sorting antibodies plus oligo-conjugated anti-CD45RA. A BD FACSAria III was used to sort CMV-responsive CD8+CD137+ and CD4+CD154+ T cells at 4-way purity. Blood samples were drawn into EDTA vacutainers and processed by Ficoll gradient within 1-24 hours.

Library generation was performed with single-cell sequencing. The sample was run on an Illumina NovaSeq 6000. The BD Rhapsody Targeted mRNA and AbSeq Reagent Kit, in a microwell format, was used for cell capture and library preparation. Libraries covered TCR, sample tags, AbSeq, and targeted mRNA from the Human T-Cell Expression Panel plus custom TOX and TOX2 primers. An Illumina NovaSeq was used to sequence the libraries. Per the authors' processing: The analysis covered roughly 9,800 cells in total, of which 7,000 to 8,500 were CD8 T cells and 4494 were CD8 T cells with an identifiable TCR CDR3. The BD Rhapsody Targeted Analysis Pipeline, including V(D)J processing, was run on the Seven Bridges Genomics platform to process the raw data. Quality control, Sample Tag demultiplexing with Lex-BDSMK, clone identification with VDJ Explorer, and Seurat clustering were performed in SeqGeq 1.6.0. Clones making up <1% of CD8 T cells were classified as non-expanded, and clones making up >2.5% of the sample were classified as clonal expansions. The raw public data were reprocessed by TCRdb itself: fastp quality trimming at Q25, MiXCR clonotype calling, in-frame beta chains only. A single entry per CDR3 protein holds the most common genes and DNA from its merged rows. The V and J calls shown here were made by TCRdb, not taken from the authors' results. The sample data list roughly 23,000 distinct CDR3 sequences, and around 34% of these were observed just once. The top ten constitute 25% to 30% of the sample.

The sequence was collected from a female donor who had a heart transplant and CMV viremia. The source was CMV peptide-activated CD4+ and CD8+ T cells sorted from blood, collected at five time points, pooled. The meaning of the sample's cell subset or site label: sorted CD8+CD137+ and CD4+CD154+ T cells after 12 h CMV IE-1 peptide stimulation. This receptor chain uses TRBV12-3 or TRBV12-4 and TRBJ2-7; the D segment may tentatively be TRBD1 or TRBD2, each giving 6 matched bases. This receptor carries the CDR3 CASSFGGGRNYEQYF. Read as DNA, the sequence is TGTGCCAGCAGTTTTGGAGGGGGTAGAAACTACGAGCAGTACTTC.